These 5 T cell receptor beta chains came from one sample sequenced in a study of cytomegalovirus exposure and HLA in healthy donors. In the PCR, 60 Vbeta and 13 Jbeta primers were used. Sequencing used immunoSEQ multiplex PCR; TCRdb keeps in-frame clones, though not all of them. Of about 160,000 clones in the sample, nearly 80% are singletons; the top ten hold 9.5% to 10%. Sequenced sample: PBMCs. The receptors stem from a man younger than 35 in good health and CMV-seropositive.

The V call is TRBV15, the J call TRBJ1-4, with TRBD1 matching 8 bases. Germline V gives CDR1 LNHNV, CDR2 YYDKDF (reference sequence). The CDR3 totals 14 residues. The trim removed 0 bases at V and 8 bases at J, leaving 2 bases unmatched. The DNA of the CDR3 is TGTGCCACCAGCAGAGACAGGGGGCTCGAAAAACTGTTTTTT. This codes for CATSRDRGLEKLFF.

This clone was detected only once. This chain connects TRBV4-2 to TRBJ2-3, with D perhaps TRBD2 (7 bases). Trimming removed 2 bases from V and 1 base from J, with 19 bases in between. CDR1 and CDR2 from the germline V gene are LGHNA and YNFKEQ. This CDR3 is 18 amino acids long. CDR3 sequence reads: CASSQTKGGGSRTDTQYF. CDR3 sequence (DNA): TGTGCCAGCAGCCAAACTAAGGGGGGCGGGAGCCGCACAGATACGCAGTATTTT.

The chain recombines TRBV27 with TRBJ1-4, with 8 bases aligning to TRBD1. CDR1 and CDR2 from the germline V gene are MNHEY and SMNVEV (reference sequence). The CDR3 sequence is 17 residues long. Losses at the gene ends were 3 bases for V and 7 bases for J; bases not matched to a gene: 13. For the CDR3, the DNA is TGTGCCAGCAGTTTTTCTTCGGCAGGGGGCATTGGTGAAAAACTGTTTTTT. Protein product: CASSFSSAGGIGEKLFF.

The CDR3 reads CASSLGSLQEQYF. The CDR3 bases are TGTGCCAGCAGCTTGGGCAGTTTGCAAGAGCAGTACTTC. The chain employs TRBV7-7 and TRBJ2-7; unclear D gene. The CDR3 runs to 13 residues. The V end was cut by 3 bases, the J end by 7 bases, with 13 bases between. Per germline, CDR1 SSHAT and CDR2 FNYEAQ (reference sequence).

This rearrangement joins TRBV19 to TRBJ2-7; 9 nucleotides line up with TRBD1. Germline V CDR1 and CDR2: LNHDA, SQIVND (reference sequence). The junction had 7 bases not matched to a gene; V was cut back by 9 bases and J by 1 base. This CDR3 contains 14 residues. For the CDR3, the DNA is TGTGCCAGCCAAAGGGACAGGGATTCCTACGAGCAGTACTTC. Its protein is CASQRDRDSYEQYF. The variable domain in full, completed from reference TRBV19 and TRBJ2-7, reads DGGITQSPKYLFRKEGQNVTLSCEQNLNHDAMYWYRQDPGQGLRLIYYSQIVNDFQKGDIAEGYSVSREKKESFPLTVTSAQKNPTAFYLCASQRDRDSYEQYFGPGTRLTVT.